What follows are 23 T cell receptor beta chains derived from one specimen sequenced in a study of blood T cells in healthy people across ages. The authors ran a second PCR of roughly 6 to 11 cycles using a sample-barcoded 5' primer and a J-beta primer mix. One entry per CDR3 protein results from TCRdb running MiXCR on the 5' RACE reads. Of about 760,000 distinct CDR3 sequences listed, approximately 25% are singletons. This sample also appeared in a second study, on T cells of mothers and their children.

The material sequenced was blood. These receptor sequences come from a boy younger than 18 in good health.

This clonotype was detected a few times. Here the CDR3 DNA reads TGTGCCAGCACACGACAGTTTAATGAAAAACTGTTTTTT. It encodes CASTRQFNEKLFF. V and J are TRBV12-3 or TRBV12-4 and TRBJ1-4; TRBD1 is a possible D gene (5 bases). With 7 bases removed from V and 4 bases from J, the gap between germline ends came to 10 bases. The CDR3 is made up of 13 amino acids.

The V and J genes are TRBV11-2 and TRBJ2-1; unclear D gene. The end of the DNA is better explained by TRBJ2-7, so the J call may be wrong. This CDR3 spans 15 amino acids. Germline CDR1 SGHAT, CDR2 FQNNGV. Here the CDR3 DNA reads TGTGCCAGCAGCTTATGGAACGGGCCCTCCTACGAGCAGTACTTC. As protein: CASSLWNGPSYEQYF.

CDR3 DNA sequence: TGTGCCAGCAGCCAAGGATCTGGACTGTTTAACACTGAAGCTTTCTTT. It translates to CASSQGSGLFNTEAFF. The rearrangement links TRBV3-1 to TRBJ1-1; D is unclear. CDR1 is LGHDT, CDR2 YNNKEL, per germline (reference sequence). The CDR3 sequence is 16 residues long. V was clipped by 1 base and J by 2 bases, with 14 bases between them. The full variable domain, completed using reference TRBV3-1 and TRBJ1-1, is DTAVSQTPKYLVTQMGNDKSIKCEQNLGHDTMYWYKQDSKKFLKIMFSYNNKELIINETVPNRFSPKSPDKAHLNLHINSLELGDSAVYFCASSQGSGLFNTEAFFGQGTRLTVV.

This clonotype was observed a handful of times. The gene calls are TRBV7-8 and TRBJ2-7; 11 bases align to TRBD1. Germline loops: CDR1 SGHVS, CDR2 FQNEAQ. The CDR3 runs to 15 residues. V gave up 5 bases and J gave up 7 bases; unmatched junction bases: 10. The CDR3 coding sequence is TGTGCCAGCAGCCCAGTGGGGACAGGGGGGCTTGAGCAGTACTTC. Translation gives CASSPVGTGGLEQYF.

The V call is TRBV18, the J call TRBJ2-2; D could derive from TRBD1 or TRBD2 (6 bases each). Germline loops: CDR1 KGHSH, CDR2 LQKENI. This CDR3 spans 15 amino acids. Trimming shortened V by 5 bases and J by 3 bases, and 13 bases separated the two germline ends. The CDR3 DNA follows: TGTGCCAGCTCAACGCGGAGGGGGGACACCGGGGAGCTGTTTTTT. It yields the protein CASSTRRGDTGELFF. The full variable domain, rest sourced from reference TRBV18 and TRBJ2-2, is NAGVMQNPRHLVRRRGQEARLRCSPMKGHSHVYWYRQLPEEGLKFMVYLQKENIIDESGMPKERFSAEFPKEGPSILRIQQVVRGDSAAYFCASSTRRGDTGELFFGEGSRLTVL.

This chain joins TRBV4-1 and TRBJ2-5, with a possible D match to TRBD2 (5 bases). The end of the DNA aligns better with TRBJ2-7, so the J call may be wrong. CDR3 length equals 14 residues. The V gene's germline CDR1 is MGHRA and CDR2 YSYEKL. The CDR3, as DNA: TGCGCCAGCAGCCAGCGGGCCCTCTCCTACGAGCAGTACTTC. As protein: CASSQRALSYEQYF.

This chain connects TRBV10-3 to TRBJ2-7; no clear D. CDR1 is ENHRY and CDR2 is SYGVKD in the germline V gene. V lost 11 bases and J 5 bases, leaving 7 bases between the germline ends. The CDR3 runs to 9 residues. The CDR3 protein is CAAPHEQYF. CDR3 sequence (DNA): TGTGCCGCCCCCCACGAGCAGTACTTC.

This clonotype was counted many times. A read error may account for a junction end that differs from germline. This sequence joins TRBV5-1 and TRBJ2-1; D could derive from TRBD1 or TRBD2 (5 bases each). The CDR3 is made up of 15 amino acids. Per the germline V gene, CDR1 is SGHRS and CDR2 is YFSETQ. The CDR3 region is CASSLGQGPYNEQFF. The DNA of the CDR3 is TGTGCCAGCAGTTTAGGGCAGGGACCCTACAATGAGCAGTTCTTC.

The rearrangement links TRBV7-9 to TRBJ2-5; TRBD2 aligns across 10 bases. Germline trimming cut 3 bases from V and 4 bases from J; bases unmatched to any gene: 8. Germline assignment: CDR1 SEHNR and CDR2 FQNEAQ (reference sequence). This CDR3 region has 16 residues. The chain's CDR3 is CASSLGLAGDVETQYF. The CDR3 nucleotides are TGTGCCAGCAGCTTGGGGCTAGCGGGAGACGTAGAGACCCAGTACTTC.

The rearrangement links TRBV29-1 to TRBJ2-1; tentatively, D is TRBD2 (6 bases). CDR3 length: 15 residues. CDR1 and CDR2 from the germline V gene are SQVTM and ANQGSEA. Trimming shortened V by 3 bases and J by 2 bases, and 14 bases separated the two germline ends. The CDR3 DNA reads as TGCAGCGTTGACTTTATTGGCGGGGCCTACAATGAGCAGTTCTTC. It encodes CSVDFIGGAYNEQFF.

This chain connects TRBV7-8 to TRBJ2-5, with D perhaps assigned TRBD1 or TRBD2 (5 bases each). The length of the CDR3 is 14 residues. The V gene lost 4 bases and the J gene lost 5 bases, with 14 bases spanning the gap. Germline V gene data show CDR1 as SGHVS and CDR2 as FQNEAQ. In nucleotides, the CDR3 is TGTGCCAGCAGCTCCGGGGCTGACTGGGAGACCCAGTACTTC. Its translation is CASSSGADWETQYF.

There are a few counts of this clonotype. The chain employs TRBV7-9 and TRBJ2-5; the D gene is possibly TRBD1 (5 bases). The CDR3 sequence is 15 residues long. Germline loops: CDR1 SEHNR, CDR2 FQNEAQ (reference sequence). V lost 3 bases to trimming and J lost 1 base, with 12 bases between them. The CDR3 sequence: CASSFDKGLQETQYF. The CDR3 DNA sequence: TGTGCCAGCAGCTTCGATAAGGGGCTCCAAGAGACCCAGTACTTC.

The chain combines TRBV3-1 with TRBJ1-1; no clear D gene. Germline V gene sequence: CDR1 LGHDT, CDR2 YNNKEL (reference sequence). The CDR3 spans 11 residues. CDR3 bases: TGTGCAGCAAAGGGCGACACTGAAGCTTTCTTT. Translation: CAAKGDTEAFF.

This clonotype turned up a few times. V is TRBV12-3 or TRBV12-4 and J is TRBJ1-2; D is unresolved. The V gene lost 1 base and the J gene lost 6 bases, with 15 bases spanning the gap. This CDR3 is 15 amino acids long. The CDR3 spells CASSLEWEENDGYTF. The CDR3 region has the DNA TGTGCCAGCAGTTTAGAATGGGAAGAAAATGATGGCTACACCTTC.

This clonotype turned up a few times. A junction boundary mismatches the germline segment, possibly from a read error. As DNA, the CDR3 is TGTGCCAGCAGCTCCACAGGGGCTGTGGGGACCGGGGAGCAGTTTTTT. This sequence encodes CASSSTGAVGTGEQFF. The chain joins TRBV7-2 to TRBJ2-2; the match to TRBD1 covers 7 bases. Germline CDR1 SGHTA, CDR2 FQGNSA. This CDR3 is 16 amino acids long.

This clonotype was recorded a few times. This chain connects TRBV4-3 to TRBJ2-7, with 8 nucleotides matching TRBD1. The CDR3 totals 16 residues. V lost 4 bases to trimming and J lost 5 bases; unmatched junction nucleotides: 13. CDR1 is LGHNA, CDR2 YSLEER, per germline. This CDR3 reads CASSPGHDRGGDEQYF. The CDR3 DNA is TGCGCCAGCAGCCCAGGCCACGACAGGGGAGGCGACGAGCAGTACTTC.

This clonotype has more than one count but fewer than ten. The chain combines TRBV7-2 with TRBJ2-4; 7 nucleotides match TRBD2. The CDR3 totals 15 residues. The ends lost 3 bases at V and 7 bases at J; junction bases unmatched: 9. The germline gives CDR1 SGHTA, CDR2 FQGNSA. The CDR3 protein is CASSFQVGGMNIQYF. CDR3 nucleotide sequence: TGTGCCAGCAGCTTCCAGGTGGGAGGGATGAACATTCAGTACTTC.

This clonotype was observed a few times. The rearrangement joins TRBV29-1 to TRBJ2-2, with 11 bases fitting TRBD1. V lost 4 bases to trimming and J lost 4 bases; unmatched junction nucleotides: 2. CDR3 length equals 14 residues. CDR1 SQVTM and CDR2 ANQGSEA come from the germline V gene. This CDR3 is CSVGDRGVTGELFF. The CDR3 DNA follows: TGCAGCGTTGGGGACAGGGGGGTCACCGGGGAGCTGTTTTTT.

This chain joins TRBV4-3 and TRBJ2-1; 12 bases align to TRBD2. With 1 base clipped from V and 14 bases from J, the junction kept 6 bases outside the gene matches. CDR3 size: 14 residues. Germline CDR1 is LGHNA and CDR2 is YSLEER. As DNA, the CDR3 is TGCGCCAGCAGCCAAGCGTCTAGCGGGGGGGTGAAGTTCTTC. Its translation is CASSQASSGGVKFF.

In its sample, this clonotype was seen a few times. V usage is TRBV10-3 and J usage is TRBJ2-7; D gene uncertain. Germline lookup yields CDR1 ENHRY and CDR2 SYGVKD. The CDR3 consists of 14 residues. V dropped 2 bases and J dropped 0 bases, with 8 bases sitting between them. The CDR3 reads CAISESSASYEQYF. The CDR3 DNA is TGTGCCATCAGTGAGAGCTCGGCCTCCTACGAGCAGTACTTC.

The chain combines TRBV5-1 with TRBJ2-1, with a weak D call TRBD2 (5 bases). V was cut by 2 bases and J by 6 bases, with 12 bases left in between. CDR1 and CDR2 from the germline V gene are SGHRS and YFSETQ. The CDR3 covers 14 residues. The CDR3 coding sequence is TGCGCCAGCAGCTTCCTCGGAGGAAGCAATGAGCAGTTCTTC. Translating it yields CASSFLGGSNEQFF.

As DNA, the CDR3 is TGTGCCAGCAGAGTAAAAGTGGAAACTAACTATGGCTACACCTTC. Translated: CASRVKVETNYGYTF. This chain joins TRBV27 and TRBJ1-2; no clear D. The CDR3 is made up of 15 amino acids. In germline, CDR1 is MNHEY, CDR2 SMNVEV (reference sequence). Trimming shortened V by 6 bases and J by 0 bases, and 14 bases separated the two germline ends.

V is TRBV2 and J is TRBJ2-4; D call uncertain. Per germline, CDR1 SNHLY and CDR2 FYNNEI. Trimming pared 6 bases from V and 0 bases from J, leaving 3 bases between. The CDR3 contains 12 residues. The CDR3 protein is CASRAAKNIQYF. CDR3 coding DNA: TGTGCCAGCAGGGCAGCCAAAAACATTCAGTACTTC.